A selection of T cell receptor beta chains follows, all from one sample in a study of CD8 T cells in Susac syndrome. MiXCR, applied by TCRdb to the immunoSEQ multiplex PCR reads, yields one record per CDR3 protein. The sample shows about 140,000 distinct CDR3 sequences, approximately 95% of them seen only once. Material: CD4+ T cells from PBMCs. These receptor sequences come from a human donor with Susac syndrome. Each CDR3 is given with its conserved first and last residue. Fields, in order: CDR3 protein, CDR3 DNA, V gene, clone size, D gene, J gene. The D gene is left open where the match is weak. Not all rows give a size; the values are once, few, many and, for expanded clones, a class.

CDR3 protein: CASSAGLADSSYEQYF; CDR3 DNA: TGTGCCAGTAGTGCGGGACTAGCGGATAGCTCCTACGAGCAGTACTTC; V gene: TRBV19; clone size: NA; D gene: TRBD2; J gene: TRBJ2-7
CDR3 protein: CASSPLGTENEKLFF; CDR3 DNA: TGTGCCAGCAGCCCTCTGGGTACAGAGAATGAAAAACTGTTTTTT; V gene: TRBV25-1; clone size: NA; D gene: NA; J gene: TRBJ1-4
CDR3 protein: CASSYADRHQETQYF; CDR3 DNA: TGTGCCAGCAGCTATGCGGACCGCCACCAAGAGACCCAGTACTTC; V gene: TRBV5-6; clone size: NA; D gene: NA; J gene: TRBJ2-5
CDR3 protein: CATSRDGTEAFF; CDR3 DNA: TGTGCCACCAGCAGAGACGGAACTGAAGCTTTCTTT; V gene: TRBV15; clone size: NA; D gene: NA; J gene: TRBJ1-1
CDR3 protein: CASSLLLAAYNEQFF; CDR3 DNA: TGTGCCAGCAGCTTATTACTAGCGGCCTACAATGAGCAGTTCTTC; V gene: TRBV11-1; clone size: NA; D gene: TRBD2; J gene: TRBJ2-1
CDR3 protein: CASSPHRTGNTEAFF; CDR3 DNA: TGTGCCAGCAGTCCCCATCGGACAGGGAACACTGAAGCTTTCTTT; V gene: TRBV28; clone size: NA; D gene: TRBD1; J gene: TRBJ1-1
CDR3 protein: CSARGSTEAFF; CDR3 DNA: TGCAGTGCTAGAGGCAGCACTGAAGCTTTCTTT; V gene: TRBV20-1; clone size: NA; D gene: NA; J gene: TRBJ1-1
CDR3 protein: CAWSVAGLSTDTQYF; CDR3 DNA: TGTGCCTGGAGTGTAGCGGGGCTTAGCACAGATACGCAGTATTTT; V gene: TRBV30; clone size: NA; D gene: TRBD2; J gene: TRBJ2-3
CDR3 protein: CASSRGTVSVYTF; CDR3 DNA: TGTGCCAGCAGCCGGGGAACCGTCTCCGTCTACACCTTC; V gene: TRBV11-2; clone size: NA; D gene: NA; J gene: TRBJ1-2
CDR3 protein: CASSEGGVEYEQYF; CDR3 DNA: TGTGCCAGCAGTGAAGGGGGGGTGGAGTACGAGCAGTACTTC; V gene: TRBV2; clone size: NA; D gene: NA; J gene: TRBJ2-7
CDR3 protein: CASSPARSADTQYF; CDR3 DNA: TGTGCCAGCTCACCAGCCCGGTCCGCAGATACGCAGTATTTT; V gene: TRBV18; clone size: NA; D gene: NA; J gene: TRBJ2-3
CDR3 protein: CASSVRTTYNEQFF; CDR3 DNA: TGTGCCAGCAGCGTCAGGACTACCTACAATGAGCAGTTCTTC; V gene: TRBV9; clone size: NA; D gene: NA; J gene: TRBJ2-1
CDR3 protein: CAWSEYDEQFF; CDR3 DNA: TGTGCCTGGAGTGAGTACGATGAGCAGTTCTTC; V gene: TRBV30; clone size: NA; D gene: NA; J gene: TRBJ2-1
CDR3 protein: CSVEMYQGPYYGYTF; CDR3 DNA: TGCAGCGTTGAGATGTACCAGGGGCCCTACTATGGCTACACCTTC; V gene: TRBV29-1; clone size: NA; D gene: NA; J gene: TRBJ1-2
CDR3 protein: CASSQQGNYGYTF; CDR3 DNA: TGTGCCAGCAGCCAACAGGGAAACTATGGCTACACCTTC; V gene: TRBV14; clone size: NA; D gene: NA; J gene: TRBJ1-2
CDR3 protein: CASKLDRVQYEQYF; CDR3 DNA: TGTGCCAGCAAACTCGACAGGGTCCAGTACGAGCAGTACTTC; V gene: TRBV6-5; clone size: NA; D gene: TRBD1; J gene: TRBJ2-7
CDR3 protein: CSASSGIDTQYF; CDR3 DNA: TGCAGTGCTAGTTCGGGGATTGATACGCAGTATTTT; V gene: TRBV20-1; clone size: NA; D gene: NA; J gene: TRBJ2-3
CDR3 protein: CAWSFQGGTEAFF; CDR3 DNA: TGTGCCTGGAGCTTCCAGGGCGGCACTGAAGCTTTCTTT; V gene: TRBV30; clone size: NA; D gene: NA; J gene: TRBJ1-1
CDR3 protein: CASSQTHLNYGYTF; CDR3 DNA: TGTGCCAGCAGCCAGACTCATCTTAACTATGGCTACACCTTC; V gene: TRBV5-6; clone size: NA; D gene: NA; J gene: TRBJ1-2
CDR3 protein: CASSSSGRADTQYF; CDR3 DNA: TGCGCCAGCTCTTCTAGCGGGAGGGCAGATACGCAGTATTTT; V gene: TRBV4-3; clone size: NA; D gene: TRBD2; J gene: TRBJ2-3
CDR3 protein: CASSAGTGRQETQYF; CDR3 DNA: TGTGCCAGCAGCGCCGGGACAGGGCGGCAAGAGACCCAGTACTTC; V gene: TRBV7-3; clone size: NA; D gene: TRBD1; J gene: TRBJ2-5
CDR3 protein: CASLGANQETQYF; CDR3 DNA: TGTGCCAGCTTGGGAGCGAACCAAGAGACCCAGTACTTC; V gene: TRBV25-1; clone size: NA; D gene: NA; J gene: TRBJ2-5
CDR3 protein: CASSSTGTAFF; CDR3 DNA: TGTGCCAGCAGCTCGACAGGGACCGCTTTCTTT; V gene: TRBV11-2; clone size: NA; D gene: TRBD1; J gene: TRBJ1-1
CDR3 protein: CASSQGQRKNEQYF; CDR3 DNA: TGTGCCAGCAGCCAGGGCCAGCGGAAGAACGAGCAGTACTTC; V gene: TRBV4-2; clone size: NA; D gene: NA; J gene: TRBJ2-7
CDR3 protein: CASSTGQGKTEAFF; CDR3 DNA: TGCGCCAGCAGCACAGGACAGGGGAAAACTGAAGCTTTCTTT; V gene: TRBV5-1; clone size: NA; D gene: TRBD1; J gene: TRBJ1-1
CDR3 protein: CSARVEVRGGYTF; CDR3 DNA: TGCAGTGCTAGAGTGGAGGTTCGGGGTGGCTACACCTTC; V gene: TRBV20-1; clone size: NA; D gene: NA; J gene: TRBJ1-2
CDR3 protein: CASSVDEWRPTINEKLFF; CDR3 DNA: TGTGCCAGCAGCGTAGATGAGTGGCGGCCGACGATTAATGAAAAACTGTTTTTT; V gene: TRBV9; clone size: NA; D gene: NA; J gene: TRBJ1-4
CDR3 protein: CASSALSGLALNTGELFF; CDR3 DNA: TGTGCCAGCAGTGCCCTCTCCGGCCTAGCGCTGAACACCGGGGAGCTGTTTTTT; V gene: TRBV2; clone size: once; D gene: NA; J gene: TRBJ2-2
CDR3 protein: CSAATHNEQFF; CDR3 DNA: TGCAGTGCTGCCACTCACAATGAGCAGTTCTTC; V gene: TRBV20-1; clone size: NA; D gene: NA; J gene: TRBJ2-1
CDR3 protein: CASARADANQPQHF; CDR3 DNA: TGTGCCTCTGCCCGGGCCGACGCGAATCAGCCCCAGCATTTT; V gene: TRBV10-3; clone size: NA; D gene: NA; J gene: TRBJ1-5
CDR3 protein: CASRTGTGELFF; CDR3 DNA: TGTGCCAGCCGCACAGGGACCGGGGAGCTGTTTTTT; V gene: TRBV18; clone size: NA; D gene: NA; J gene: TRBJ2-2
CDR3 protein: CASSLLGDRAQYF; CDR3 DNA: TGTGCCAGCAGTTTACTCGGGGACAGGGCGCAGTATTTT; V gene: TRBV12-3/TRBV12-4; clone size: NA; D gene: TRBD1; J gene: TRBJ2-3
CDR3 protein: CASSAGRQSEAFF; CDR3 DNA: TGTGCCAGCAGCGCCGGTCGGCAGTCGGAAGCTTTCTTT; V gene: TRBV5-4; clone size: NA; D gene: NA; J gene: TRBJ1-1
CDR3 protein: CSARDRAGWSSPLHF; CDR3 DNA: TGCAGTGCTAGAGACAGGGCAGGTTGGAGCTCACCCCTCCACTTT; V gene: TRBV20-1; clone size: NA; D gene: NA; J gene: TRBJ1-6
CDR3 protein: CAWSVRGAQPQHF; CDR3 DNA: TGTGCCTGGAGTGTACGAGGCGCTCAGCCCCAGCATTTT; V gene: TRBV30; clone size: NA; D gene: NA; J gene: TRBJ1-5
CDR3 protein: CSVAGGDLPRPYNEQFF; CDR3 DNA: TGCAGCGTTGCAGGGGGTGACCTACCCAGACCTTACAATGAGCAGTTCTTC; V gene: TRBV29-1; clone size: NA; D gene: TRBD1; J gene: TRBJ2-1